The 14 T cell receptor beta chains below come from one sample, sequenced in a study of blood T cells in healthy people across ages. Using a J-beta primer mix together with a sample-barcoded 5' primer, a second PCR was run for roughly 6 to 12 cycles. TCRdb re-analysed the 5' RACE reads in MiXCR, keeping a single row per CDR3 protein. The table lists some 930,000 distinct CDR3 sequences, about 28% of them singletons. In addition, the sample was reused for a study of T cells of mothers and their children.

What was sequenced was blood. The receptors here all came from a woman in her thirties or forties in good health.

On this clonotype: This could be a read error, since a much larger clone is one nucleotide away. V is TRBV7-2 and J is TRBJ2-1, with 7 bases fitting TRBD2. The end of the DNA fits TRBJ2-7 better, so the J call may be wrong. This CDR3 region has 15 residues. The germline gives CDR1 SGHTA, CDR2 FQGNSA. Here the CDR3 reads CASSLGGGDYNEQYF. Written as DNA, the CDR3 is TGTGCCAGCAGCTTAGGCGGGGGTGATTACAATGAGCAGTACTTC.

This clonotype was recorded only once. The V call is TRBV7-2, the J call TRBJ2-5, with D unclear. The length of the CDR3 is 13 residues. The germline CDR1 and CDR2 sequences are SGHTA and FQGNSA. V lost 5 bases and J 7 bases, leaving 14 bases between the germline ends. The CDR3 region is CASSQPLAGTQYF. The CDR3 region has the DNA TGTGCCAGCAGCCAGCCCCTGGCCGGGACCCAGTACTTC.

On this clonotype: The junction departs from the called germline gene at one end, perhaps through a read error. The chain uses TRBV7-2 and TRBJ2-3; D possibly corresponds to TRBD2 (5 bases). Germline V gene sequence: CDR1 SGHTA, CDR2 FQGNSA. The CDR3 is 13 amino acids. CDR3 bases: TGTGCCAGCAGCTACGGGGTGGCAGATACGCAGTACTTT. Translating gives CASSYGVADTQYF. Together with reference TRBV7-2 and TRBJ2-3, the CDR3 gives the full variable domain: GAGVSQSPSNKVTEKGKDVELRCDPISGHTALYWYRQSLGQGLEFLIYFQGNSAPDKSGLPSDRFSAERTGGSVSTLTIQRTQQEDSAVYLCASSYGVADTQYFGPGTRLTVL.

The chain employs TRBV6-5 and TRBJ1-2; TRBD1 matches at 10 bases. The V gene's germline CDR1 is MNHEY and CDR2 SVGAGI. V lost 5 bases to trimming and J lost 2 bases; unmatched junction nucleotides: 8. The length of the CDR3 is 16 residues. The DNA for the CDR3 is TGTGCCAGCAGTCTGCGGACAGGGGGATTGAACTATGGCTACACCTTC. Translated, it gives CASSLRTGGLNYGYTF.

The V call is TRBV12-3 or TRBV12-4, the J call TRBJ2-5; D is perhaps TRBD1 (7 bases). V lost 5 bases and J 4 bases, leaving 14 bases between the germline ends. The CDR3 runs to 14 residues. The CDR3 DNA reads TGTGCCAGCAGTCCACACCAGGGGGGAGAGACCCAGTACTTC. This translates into CASSPHQGGETQYF.

This clonotype was counted ten times or more. This rearrangement joins TRBV5-1 to TRBJ2-7; 10 bases map to TRBD1. Trimming cost V 4 bases and J 0 bases; bases outside gene matches: 4. Germline CDR1 and CDR2: SGHRS and YFSETQ. The CDR3 extends over 15 amino acids. CDR3 sequence reads: CASSRQGASSYEQYF. CDR3 sequence (DNA): TGCGCCAGCAGCCGACAGGGGGCGAGCTCCTACGAGCAGTACTTC.

This clonotype was found many times. The rearrangement joins TRBV7-3 to TRBJ2-1; TRBD2 agrees at 7 bases. This CDR3 region has 16 residues. The germline gives CDR1 SGHTA, CDR2 FQGTGA. The ends lost 4 bases at V and 2 bases at J; junction bases unmatched: 8. The CDR3 reads CASSSGGGGAYNEQFF. CDR3 nucleotides: TGTGCCAGCAGCTCTGGGGGTGGGGGGGCCTACAATGAGCAGTTCTTC. The full variable domain, its missing parts supplied by reference TRBV7-3 and TRBJ2-1, is GAGVSQTPSNKVTEKGKYVELRCDPISGHTALYWYRQSLGQGPEFLIYFQGTGAADDSGLPNDRFFAVRPEGSVSTLKIQRTERGDSAVYLCASSSGGGGAYNEQFFGPGTRLTVL.

The V gene is TRBV6-1, the J gene TRBJ1-1, with 10 nucleotides matching TRBD1. This CDR3 has 15 amino acids. CDR1 is MNHNS, CDR2 SASEGT, per germline. V shed 6 bases, J shed 0 bases, and the junction held 4 bases outside the gene matches. The CDR3 DNA sequence: TGTGCCAGCAGAGCGGGACAGGGGTTGAACACTGAAGCTTTCTTT. Its protein product is CASRAGQGLNTEAFF.

The sample holds many counts of this clonotype. The chain has TRBV7-2 and TRBJ2-5, with 8 bases lining up with TRBD1. V was pared by 3 bases and J by 5 bases, with 5 bases of the junction left unmatched. There are 14 residues in the CDR3. Germline V gene lookup returns CDR1 SGHTA and CDR2 FQGNSA. The CDR3 protein is CASSFQGAEETQYF. The CDR3 DNA reads TGTGCCAGCAGCTTCCAGGGGGCGGAGGAGACCCAGTACTTC.

The chain is built from TRBV12-3 or TRBV12-4 and TRBJ2-1; 8 nucleotides line up with TRBD1. With V trimmed by 5 bases and J by 3 bases, 9 bases remained unmatched. The CDR3 has 16 residues. CDR3 nucleotide sequence: TGTGCCAGCAGTCCGCAGACAGGGGAGAGCTACAATGAGCAGTTCTTC. This translates into CASSPQTGESYNEQFF.

This clonotype was recorded many times. This chain links TRBV2 with TRBJ1-2; D uncertain. Germline V gene data show CDR1 as SNHLY and CDR2 as FYNNEI. The CDR3 covers 14 residues. Trimming removed 2 bases at V and 0 bases at J, with 7 bases between. The CDR3 DNA reads TGTGCCAGCAGTGAATGGAGGGCTAACTATGGCTACACCTTC. This translates into CASSEWRANYGYTF.

This clonotype was observed a handful of times. Its ends do not fully match the called genes, so a read error is possible. The chain recombines TRBV27 with TRBJ1-2; tentatively, D is TRBD1 (5 bases). Germline V gene sequence: CDR1 MNHEY, CDR2 SMNVEV (reference sequence). The CDR3 sequence is 16 residues long. In DNA, the CDR3 is TGTGCCAGCAGTCCCCTCGGAGGGGCCACCAACTATGGCCACACCTTC. This codes for CASSPLGGATNYGHTF.

This clonotype was seen at least ten times. The chain links TRBV7-2 to TRBJ1-2; 9 nucleotides align to TRBD1. Germline V gene data show CDR1 as SGHTA and CDR2 as FQGNSA. V dropped 4 bases and J dropped 4; count of bases not matched to a gene: 7. This CDR3 has 15 amino acids. The CDR3 sequence: CASSSRQGGAYGYTF. The CDR3 bases are TGTGCCAGCAGCTCGCGACAGGGGGGTGCCTATGGCTACACCTTC.

On this clonotype: One base away lies a much larger clone, so this may be a sequencing read error. This chain connects TRBV6-4 to TRBJ2-4; TRBD2 aligns across 8 bases. Germline V gene data show CDR1 as MRHNA and CDR2 as SNTAGT. CDR3 length: 15 residues. Germline trimming cut 0 bases from V and 13 bases from J; bases unmatched to any gene: 11. CDR3 in DNA: TGTGCCAGCAGTGACTCAGCGGGGGACCACAATGAGCAGTACTTC. This gives the protein CASSDSAGDHNEQYF.